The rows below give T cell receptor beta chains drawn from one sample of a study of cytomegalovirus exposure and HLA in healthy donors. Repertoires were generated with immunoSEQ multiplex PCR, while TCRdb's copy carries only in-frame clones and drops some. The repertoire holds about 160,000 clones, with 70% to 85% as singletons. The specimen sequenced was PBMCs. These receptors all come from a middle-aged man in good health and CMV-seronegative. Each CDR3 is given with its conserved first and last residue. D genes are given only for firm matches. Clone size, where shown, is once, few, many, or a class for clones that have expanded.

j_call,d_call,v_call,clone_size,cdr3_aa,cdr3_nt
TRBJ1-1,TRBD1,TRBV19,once,CASSTWTGNTEAFF,TGTGCCAGTAGTACCTGGACAGGAAACACTGAAGCTTTCTTT
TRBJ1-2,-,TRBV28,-,CASSSGSKEGYTF,TGTGCCAGCAGCTCCGGGTCGAAGGAAGGCTACACCTTC
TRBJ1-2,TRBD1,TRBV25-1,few,CASRGPGQGVSYTF,TGTGCCAGCAGGGGTCCGGGACAGGGGGTTAGCTACACCTTC
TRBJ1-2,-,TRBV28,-,CASSFGIYGYTF,TGTGCCAGCAGTTTCGGGATCTATGGCTACACCTTC
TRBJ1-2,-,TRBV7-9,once,CASSLSIDGEFYGYTF,TGTGCCAGCAGCTTATCGATTGACGGAGAGTTCTATGGCTACACCTTC
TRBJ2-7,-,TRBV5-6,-,CASRLVGAPSGDPYEQYF,TGTGCCAGCAGACTTGTGGGGGCCCCCTCCGGGGACCCCTACGAGCAGTACTTC
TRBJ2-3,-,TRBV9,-,CASSVAGTSTDTQYF,TGTGCCAGCAGCGTAGCCGGGACTAGCACAGATACGCAGTATTTT
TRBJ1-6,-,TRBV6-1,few,CATIIGNSPLHF,TGTGCCACGATAATCGGTAATTCACCCCTCCACTTT
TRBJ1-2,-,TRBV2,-,CASLPGVRANYGYTF,TGTGCCAGCTTACCCGGGGTTCGGGCTAACTATGGCTACACCTTC
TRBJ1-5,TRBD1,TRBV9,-,CASSPGTGGWQPQHF,TGTGCCAGCAGCCCAGGCACAGGGGGCTGGCAGCCCCAGCATTTT
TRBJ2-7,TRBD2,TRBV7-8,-,CASSLSLAGGYEQYF,TGTGCCAGCAGCCTATCACTAGCGGGCGGGTACGAGCAGTACTTC
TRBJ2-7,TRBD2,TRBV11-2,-,CASSLEISGGDYEQYF,TGTGCCAGCAGCTTAGAAATTAGCGGGGGCGACTACGAGCAGTACTTC
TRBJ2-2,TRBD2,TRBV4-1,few,CASSQDPNLLGLDGELFF,TGCGCCAGCAGCCAAGATCCCAACCTTCTCGGACTAGACGGGGAGCTGTTTTTT
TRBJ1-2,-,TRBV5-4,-,CASSLAQSNSGYTF,TGTGCCAGCAGCTTGGCACAGAGCAACTCTGGCTACACCTTC
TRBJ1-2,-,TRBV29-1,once,CSVVAGGTNYGYTF,TGCAGCGTTGTGGCAGGAGGGACTAACTATGGCTACACCTTC
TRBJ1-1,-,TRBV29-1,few,CSVEDSTETEAFF,TGCAGCGTTGAAGATTCTACAGAGACTGAAGCTTTCTTT
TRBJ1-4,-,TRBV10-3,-,CAISSDSLSTNEKLFF,TGTGCCATCAGCTCGGACTCCCTTTCAACTAATGAAAAACTGTTTTTT
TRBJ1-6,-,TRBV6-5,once,CASLGASYNSPLHF,TGTGCCAGTCTGGGGGCGTCCTATAATTCACCCCTCCACTTT
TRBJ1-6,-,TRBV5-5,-,CASSLAQGGSPLHF,TGTGCCAGCAGCTTGGCACAGGGTGGTTCACCCCTCCACTTT
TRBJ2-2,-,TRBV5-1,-,CASSWNSGGELFF,TGCGCCAGCAGCTGGAACAGTGGCGGGGAGCTGTTTTTT
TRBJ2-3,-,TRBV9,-,CASSPGEFTDTQYF,TGTGCCAGCAGCCCGGGAGAGTTCACAGATACGCAGTATTTT
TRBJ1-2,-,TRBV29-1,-,CSVGEQGPGYTF,TGCAGCGTGGGAGAACAGGGACCGGGCTACACCTTC
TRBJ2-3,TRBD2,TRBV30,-,CAWSPGTSGLPTDTQYF,TGTGCCTGGAGTCCGGGGACTAGCGGACTTCCTACAGATACGCAGTATTTT
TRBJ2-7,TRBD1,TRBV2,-,CASSNGQGTFYEQYF,TGTGCCAGCAGCAACGGACAGGGGACATTTTACGAGCAGTACTTC
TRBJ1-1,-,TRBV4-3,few,CASSQAGSVTEAFF,TGCGCCAGCAGCCAAGCCGGGTCCGTCACTGAAGCTTTCTTT
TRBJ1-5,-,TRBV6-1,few,CASSDAGGNQPQHF,TGTGCCAGCAGTGATGCGGGGGGTAATCAGCCCCAGCATTTT
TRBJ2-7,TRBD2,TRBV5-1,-,CASSFASGGGDEQYF,TGCGCCAGCAGCTTTGCTAGCGGGGGAGGGGACGAGCAGTACTTC
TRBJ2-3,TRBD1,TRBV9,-,CASSARTGLTDTQYF,TGTGCCAGCAGCGCCCGGACAGGGCTCACAGATACGCAGTATTTT
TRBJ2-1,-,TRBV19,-,CASSPKTSGNEQFF,TGTGCCAGTAGTCCGAAGACTAGTGGCAATGAGCAGTTCTTC
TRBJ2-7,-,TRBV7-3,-,CASSSGNSYEQYF,TGTGCCAGCAGCTCAGGGAACTCCTACGAGCAGTACTTC
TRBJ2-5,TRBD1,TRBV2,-,CASSEGGTGQETQYF,TGTGCCAGCAGTGAAGGGGGGACAGGGCAAGAGACCCAGTACTTC
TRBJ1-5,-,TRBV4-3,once,CASSQGGGQPQHF,TGCGCCAGCAGCCAAGGGGGGGGACAGCCCCAGCATTTT
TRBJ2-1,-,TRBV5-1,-,CASSWDMTGQFF,TGCGCCAGCAGCTGGGACATGACGGGGCAGTTCTTC
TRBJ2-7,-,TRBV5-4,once,CASSLDGKYYEQYF,TGTGCCAGCAGCTTGGACGGGAAATACTACGAGCAGTACTTC
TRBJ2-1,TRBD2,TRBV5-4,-,CASSSRSGGASYNEQFF,TGTGCCAGCAGCTCCCGTTCGGGGGGGGCGTCCTACAATGAGCAGTTCTTC
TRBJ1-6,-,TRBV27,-,CASSPPRYNSPLHF,TGTGCCAGCAGTCCTCCCCGTTATAATTCACCCCTCCACTTT